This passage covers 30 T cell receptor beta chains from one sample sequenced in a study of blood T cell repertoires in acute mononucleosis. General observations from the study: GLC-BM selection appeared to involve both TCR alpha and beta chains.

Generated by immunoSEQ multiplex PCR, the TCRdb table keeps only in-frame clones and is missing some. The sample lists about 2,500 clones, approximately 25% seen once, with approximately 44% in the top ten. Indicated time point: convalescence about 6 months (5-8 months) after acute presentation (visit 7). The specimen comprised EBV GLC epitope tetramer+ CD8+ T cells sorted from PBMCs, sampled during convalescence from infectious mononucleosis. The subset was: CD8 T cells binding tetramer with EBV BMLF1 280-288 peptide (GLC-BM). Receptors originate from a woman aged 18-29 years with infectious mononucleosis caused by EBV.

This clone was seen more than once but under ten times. The CDR3, as DNA: TGTGCCAGCAGTTTCTGGGACAGGGATAACTATGGCTACACCTTC. The encoded protein is CASSFWDRDNYGYTF. The chain uses TRBV27 and TRBJ1-2; TRBD1 aligns across 9 bases. Germline loops: CDR1 MNHEY, CDR2 SMNVEV (reference sequence). Trimming cost V 3 bases and J 1 base; bases outside gene matches: 3. The CDR3 has 15 amino acids.

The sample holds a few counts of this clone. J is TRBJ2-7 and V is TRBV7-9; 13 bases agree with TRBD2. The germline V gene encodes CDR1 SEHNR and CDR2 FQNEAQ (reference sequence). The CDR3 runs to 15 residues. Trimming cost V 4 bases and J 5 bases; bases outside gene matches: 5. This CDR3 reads CASSSRLAGGNEQYF. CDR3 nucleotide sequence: TGTGCCAGCAGCTCGCGACTAGCGGGGGGAAACGAGCAGTACTTC. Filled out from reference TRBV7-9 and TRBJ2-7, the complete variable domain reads DTGVSQNPRHKITKRGQNVTFRCDPISEHNRLYWYRQTLGQGPEFLTYFQNEAQLEKSRLLSDRFSAERPKGSFSTLEIQRTEQGDSAMYLCASSSRLAGGNEQYFGPGTRLTVT.

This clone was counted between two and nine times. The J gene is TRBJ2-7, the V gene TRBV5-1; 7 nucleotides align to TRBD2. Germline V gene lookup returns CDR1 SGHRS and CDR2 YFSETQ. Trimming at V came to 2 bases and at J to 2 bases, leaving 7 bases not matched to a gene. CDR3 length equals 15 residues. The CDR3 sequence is CASSFNAGEPYEQYF. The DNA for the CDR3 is TGCGCCAGCAGCTTTAACGCGGGGGAACCCTACGAGCAGTACTTC.

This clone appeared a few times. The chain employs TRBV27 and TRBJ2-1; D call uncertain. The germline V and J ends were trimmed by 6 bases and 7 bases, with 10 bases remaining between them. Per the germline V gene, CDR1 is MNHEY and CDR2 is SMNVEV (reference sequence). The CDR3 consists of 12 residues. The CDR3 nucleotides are TGTGCCAGCAGCGTAGTAGGTAATGAGCAGTTCTTC. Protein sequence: CASSVVGNEQFF.

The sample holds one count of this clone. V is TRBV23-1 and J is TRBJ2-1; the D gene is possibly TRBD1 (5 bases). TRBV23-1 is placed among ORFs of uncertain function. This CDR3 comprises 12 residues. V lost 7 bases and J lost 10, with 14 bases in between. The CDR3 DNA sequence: TGCGCCAGCAACGAGCCAGGGCGAGAGCAGTTCTTC. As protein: CASNEPGREQFF.

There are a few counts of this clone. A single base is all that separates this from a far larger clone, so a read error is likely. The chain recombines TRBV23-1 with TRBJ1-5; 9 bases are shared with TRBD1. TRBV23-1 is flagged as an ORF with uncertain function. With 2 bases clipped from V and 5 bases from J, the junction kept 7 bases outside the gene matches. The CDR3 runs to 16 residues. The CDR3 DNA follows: TGCGCCAGCAGTCAAGATCCCTGGGACAGGGATCAGCCCCAGCATTTT. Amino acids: CASSQDPWDRDQPQHF.

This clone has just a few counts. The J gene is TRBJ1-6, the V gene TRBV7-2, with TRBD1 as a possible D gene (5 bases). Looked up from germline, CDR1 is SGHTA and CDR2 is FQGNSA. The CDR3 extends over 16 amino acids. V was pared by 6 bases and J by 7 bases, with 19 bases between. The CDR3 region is CASSYPRGGENSPLHF. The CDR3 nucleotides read TGTGCCAGCAGTTACCCCCGGGGGGGGGAAAATTCACCCCTCCACTTT. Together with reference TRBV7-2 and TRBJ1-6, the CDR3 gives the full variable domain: GAGVSQSPSNKVTEKGKDVELRCDPISGHTALYWYRQSLGQGLEFLIYFQGNSAPDKSGLPSDRFSAERTGGSVSTLTIQRTQQEDSAVYLCASSYPRGGENSPLHFGNGTRLTVT.

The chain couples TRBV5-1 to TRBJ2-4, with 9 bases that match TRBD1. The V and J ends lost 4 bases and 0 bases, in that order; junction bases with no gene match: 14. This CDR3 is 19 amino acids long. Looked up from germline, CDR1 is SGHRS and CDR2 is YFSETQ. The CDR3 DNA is TGCGCCAGCAGCCAACCCCGGACAGGGGATAGAATAGCCAAAAACATTCAGTACTTC. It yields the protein CASSQPRTGDRIAKNIQYF.

The CDR3 region is CSVGSGGSNEKLFF. The CDR3 DNA sequence: TGCAGCGTGGGGTCAGGGGGTTCTAATGAAAAACTGTTTTTT. The J gene is TRBJ1-4, the V gene TRBV29-1; 7 bases fit TRBD1. V lost 6 bases, J lost 3 bases, and 7 bases stayed unmatched. Germline CDR1 SQVTM, CDR2 ANQGSEA. The CDR3 runs to 14 residues.

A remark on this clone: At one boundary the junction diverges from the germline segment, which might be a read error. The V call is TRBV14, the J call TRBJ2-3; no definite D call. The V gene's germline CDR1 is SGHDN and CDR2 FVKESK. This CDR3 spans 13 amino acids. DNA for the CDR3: TGTGCCAGCAGCCAATCTCCCGGAAGTACGCAATATTTT. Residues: CASSQSPGSTQYF.

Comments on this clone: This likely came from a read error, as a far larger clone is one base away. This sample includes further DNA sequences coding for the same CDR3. CDR3: CSVPPGTDYNEQFF. As DNA, the CDR3 is TGCAGCGTGCCTCCCGGGACAGATTACAATGAGCAGTTCTTC. V and J are TRBV29-1 and TRBJ2-1, with 7 bases identical to TRBD1. From germline, CDR1 is SQVTM and CDR2 ANQGSEA. The length of the CDR3 is 14 residues. V trimming: 6 bases; J trimming: 4 bases; junction bases outside the gene matches: 9.

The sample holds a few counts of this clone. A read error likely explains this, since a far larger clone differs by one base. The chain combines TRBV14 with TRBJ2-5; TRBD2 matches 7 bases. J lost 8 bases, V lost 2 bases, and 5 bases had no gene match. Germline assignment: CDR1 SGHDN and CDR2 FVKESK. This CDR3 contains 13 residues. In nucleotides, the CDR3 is TGTGCCAGCAGCCAATGGCCGGGGGGTACCCAGTACTTC. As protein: CASSQWPGGTQYF.

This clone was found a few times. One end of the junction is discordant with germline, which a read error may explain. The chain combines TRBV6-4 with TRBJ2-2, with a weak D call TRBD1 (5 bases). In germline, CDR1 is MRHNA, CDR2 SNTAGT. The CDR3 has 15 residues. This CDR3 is CASSYSVTDTGELFF. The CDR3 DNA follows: TGTGCCAGCAGTTACTCGGTGACAGACACCGGGGAGCTGTTTTTT.

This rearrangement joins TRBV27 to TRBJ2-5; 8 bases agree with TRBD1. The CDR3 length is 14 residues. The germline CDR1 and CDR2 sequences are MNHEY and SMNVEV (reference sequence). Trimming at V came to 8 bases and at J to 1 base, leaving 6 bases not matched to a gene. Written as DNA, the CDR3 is TGTGCCAGCCCATCAGGGACAGGCCAAGAGACCCAGTACTTC. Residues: CASPSGTGQETQYF.

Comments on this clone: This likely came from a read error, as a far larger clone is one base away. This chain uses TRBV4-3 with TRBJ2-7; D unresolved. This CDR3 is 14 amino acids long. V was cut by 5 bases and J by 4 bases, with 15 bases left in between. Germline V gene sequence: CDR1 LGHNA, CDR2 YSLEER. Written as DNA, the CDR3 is TGCGCCAGCAGCTCCGGCGGTGTACGGTACGAGCAGTACTTC. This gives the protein CASSSGGVRYEQYF.

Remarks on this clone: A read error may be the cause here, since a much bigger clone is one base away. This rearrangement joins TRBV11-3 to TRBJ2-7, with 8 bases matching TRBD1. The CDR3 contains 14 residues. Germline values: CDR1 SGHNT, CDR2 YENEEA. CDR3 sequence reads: CGSSPGQGGHEQYF. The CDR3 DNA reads TGTGGCAGCAGCCCCGGACAGGGTGGCCACGAGCAGTACTTC.

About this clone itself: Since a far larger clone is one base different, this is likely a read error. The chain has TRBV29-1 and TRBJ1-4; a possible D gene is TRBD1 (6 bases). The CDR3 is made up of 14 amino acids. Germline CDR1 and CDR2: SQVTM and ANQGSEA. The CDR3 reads CSVGSQGTNEKLVF. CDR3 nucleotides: TGCAGCGTTGGGTCACAGGGAACTAATGAAAAACTGGTTTTT.

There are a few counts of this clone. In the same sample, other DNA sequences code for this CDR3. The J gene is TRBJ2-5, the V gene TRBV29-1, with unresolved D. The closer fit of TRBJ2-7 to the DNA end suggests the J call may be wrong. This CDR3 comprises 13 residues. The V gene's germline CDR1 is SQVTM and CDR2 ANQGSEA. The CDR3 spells CSVELERYYEQYF. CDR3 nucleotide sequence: TGCAGCGTTGAACTGGAGCGATACTACGAGCAGTACTTC.

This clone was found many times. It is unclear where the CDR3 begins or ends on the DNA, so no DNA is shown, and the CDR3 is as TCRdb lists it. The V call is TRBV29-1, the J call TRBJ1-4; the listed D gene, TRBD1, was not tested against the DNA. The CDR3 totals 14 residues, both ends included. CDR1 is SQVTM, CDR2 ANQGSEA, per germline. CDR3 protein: CSVGTGVLMKNCFF.

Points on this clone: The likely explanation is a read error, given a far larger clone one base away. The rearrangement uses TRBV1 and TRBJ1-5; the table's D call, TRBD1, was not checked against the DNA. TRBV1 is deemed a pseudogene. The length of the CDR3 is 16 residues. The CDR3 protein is CTSSQDPRDRDQPQHF. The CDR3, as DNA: TGCACCAGCAGCCAAGATCCCCGGGACAGGGATCAGCCCCAGCATTTT.

This chain's CDR3 is CASSFHRLAGGLHTQYF. The CDR3 region has the DNA TGTGCCAGCAGCTTCCACCGACTAGCGGGGGGGCTTCATACGCAGTATTTT. The chain recombines TRBV7-8 with TRBJ2-3, with 14 bases identical to TRBD2. Germline CDR1 reads SGHVS; CDR2 reads FQNEAQ. Germline trimming cut 3 bases from V and 7 bases from J; bases unmatched to any gene: 9. This CDR3 spans 17 amino acids.

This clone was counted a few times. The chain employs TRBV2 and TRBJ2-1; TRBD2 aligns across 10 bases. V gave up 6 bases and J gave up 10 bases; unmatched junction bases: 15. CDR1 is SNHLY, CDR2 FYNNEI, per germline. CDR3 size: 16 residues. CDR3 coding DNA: TGTGCCAGCAGCAAAGGGCCAGCGGGGGGGCCAAGGGAGCAGTTCTTC. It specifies CASSKGPAGGPREQFF.

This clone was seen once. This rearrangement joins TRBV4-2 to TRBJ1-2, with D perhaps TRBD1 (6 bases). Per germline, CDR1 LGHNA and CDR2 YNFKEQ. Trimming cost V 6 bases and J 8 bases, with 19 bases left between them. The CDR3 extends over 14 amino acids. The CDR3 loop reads CASSLTGTFRGYTF. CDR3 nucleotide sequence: TGTGCCAGCAGTTTAACCGGGACATTTAGGGGCTACACCTTC.

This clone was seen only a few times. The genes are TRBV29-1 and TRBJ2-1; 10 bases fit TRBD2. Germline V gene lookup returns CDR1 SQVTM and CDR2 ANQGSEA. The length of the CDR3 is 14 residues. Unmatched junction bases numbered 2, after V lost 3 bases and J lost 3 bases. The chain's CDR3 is CSVDGTSVYNEQFF. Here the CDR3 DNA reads TGCAGCGTTGACGGGACTAGCGTCTACAATGAGCAGTTCTTC.

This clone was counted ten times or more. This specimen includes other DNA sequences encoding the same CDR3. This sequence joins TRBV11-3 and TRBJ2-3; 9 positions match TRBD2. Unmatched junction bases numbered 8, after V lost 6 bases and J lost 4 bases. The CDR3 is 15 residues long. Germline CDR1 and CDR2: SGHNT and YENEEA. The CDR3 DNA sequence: TGTGCCAGCAGTAATAGCGGGAGAGGCTCAGATACGCAGTATTTT. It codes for CASSNSGRGSDTQYF.

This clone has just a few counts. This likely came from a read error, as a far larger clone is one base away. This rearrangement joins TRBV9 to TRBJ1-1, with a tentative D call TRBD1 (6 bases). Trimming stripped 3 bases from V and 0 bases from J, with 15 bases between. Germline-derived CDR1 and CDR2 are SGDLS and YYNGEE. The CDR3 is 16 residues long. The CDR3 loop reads CASSGEGGLVNTEAFF. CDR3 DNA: TGTGCCAGCAGCGGAGAGGGGGGGCTTGTGAACACTGAAGCTTTCTTT.

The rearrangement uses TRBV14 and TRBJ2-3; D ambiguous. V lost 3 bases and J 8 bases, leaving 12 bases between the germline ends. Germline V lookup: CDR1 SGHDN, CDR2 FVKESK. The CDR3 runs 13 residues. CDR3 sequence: CASSHSRGGTQYF. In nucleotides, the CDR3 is TGTGCCAGCAGCCATTCTCGCGGCGGTACGCAGTATTTT.

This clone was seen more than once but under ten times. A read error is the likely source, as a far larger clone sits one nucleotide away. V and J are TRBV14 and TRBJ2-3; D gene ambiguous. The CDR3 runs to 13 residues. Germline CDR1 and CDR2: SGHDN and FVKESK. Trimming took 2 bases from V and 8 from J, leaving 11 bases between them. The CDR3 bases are TGTGCCAGCAGCCAATCTCCCGTCGGTACGCAGTATTTT. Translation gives CASSQSPVGTQYF.

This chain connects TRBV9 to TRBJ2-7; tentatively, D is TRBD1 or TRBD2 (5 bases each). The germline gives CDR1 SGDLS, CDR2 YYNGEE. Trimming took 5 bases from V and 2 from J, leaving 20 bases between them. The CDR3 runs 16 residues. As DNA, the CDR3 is TGTGCCAGCAGTTACTCGCCCCGGGACCCAGCCTACGAGCAGTACTTC. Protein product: CASSYSPRDPAYEQYF. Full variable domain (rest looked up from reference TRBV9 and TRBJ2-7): DSGVTQTPKHLITATGQRVTLRCSPRSGDLSVYWYQQSLDQGLQFLIQYYNGEERAKGNILERFSAQQFPDLHSELNLSSLELGDSALYFCASSYSPRDPAYEQYFGPGTRLTVT.

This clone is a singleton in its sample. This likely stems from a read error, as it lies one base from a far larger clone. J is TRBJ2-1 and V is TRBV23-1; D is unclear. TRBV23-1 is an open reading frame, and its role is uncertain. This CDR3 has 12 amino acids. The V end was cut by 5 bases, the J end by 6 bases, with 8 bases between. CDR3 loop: CASSDPGNEQFF. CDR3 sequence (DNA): TGCGCCAGCAGTGATCCGGGCAATGAGCAGTTCTTC.